These 12 T cell receptor beta chains were all obtained from the same sample, sequenced in a study of blood T cell repertoires in COVID-19. Profiled with immunoSEQ multiplex PCR; TCRdb holds only in-frame clones, not every one. The data show under 15,000 clones, with over 70% seen just once and about 26% held by the top ten. Material: peripheral blood. Source of these receptors: a human donor in a cohort sampled during active COVID-19.

The V call is TRBV18, the J call TRBJ1-4; 9 bases agree with TRBD1. With V trimmed by 1 base and J by 8 bases, 2 bases remained unmatched. CDR3 length: 14 residues. The V gene's germline CDR1 is KGHSH and CDR2 LQKENI. The CDR3 DNA follows: TGTGCCAGCTCACCACAGACAGGGGGGGAAAAACTGTTTTTT. Translating it yields CASSPQTGGEKLFF.

V usage is TRBV6-2 or TRBV6-3 and J usage is TRBJ2-7, with D maybe TRBD1 (5 bases). The germline V gene encodes CDR1 MNHEY and CDR2 SVGEGT. This CDR3 is 12 amino acids long. Trimming took 6 bases from V and 2 from J, leaving 8 bases between them. The CDR3, as DNA: TGTGCCAGCAGCCCACAGGCCTACGAGCAGTACTTC. Protein sequence: CASSPQAYEQYF.

Within the sample, this clone is medium-sized. The CDR3 is CASSQGVTADTQYF. CDR3 nucleotides: TGTGCCAGCAGTCAAGGTGTTACAGCAGATACGCAGTATTTT. This chain uses TRBV27 with TRBJ2-3; D not resolved. The V gene's germline CDR1 is MNHEY and CDR2 SMNVEV (reference sequence). The CDR3 is made up of 14 amino acids. The V end lost 5 bases, the J end lost 4 bases, and 13 bases lay between the germline ends.

The chain links TRBV28 to TRBJ1-2; tentatively, D is TRBD1 (6 bases). Germline CDR1 is MDHEN and CDR2 is SYDVKM. This CDR3 contains 14 residues. CDR3 sequence reads: CVSAGGPLRSGYTF. The CDR3 coding sequence is TGTGTATCGGCGGGGGGCCCTCTTCGGTCTGGCTACACCTTC.

This clone was recorded once. The chain joins TRBV7-2 to TRBJ2-6; possibly TRBD1 for D (6 bases). The CDR3 is 11 amino acids. CDR1 and CDR2 from the germline V gene are SGHTA and FQGNSA. V was cut by 1 base and J by 14 bases, with 6 bases left in between. DNA for the CDR3: TGTGCCAGCAGCTTAGGGGGGCTCCTGACTTTC. This translates into CASSLGGLLTF.

The chain is built from TRBV11-3 and TRBJ1-5; D unresolved. The CDR3 is made up of 13 amino acids. V gave up 5 bases and J gave up 2 bases, with 7 bases separating them. Germline V CDR1 and CDR2: SGHNT, YENEEA. CDR3 in DNA: TGTGCCAGCAGCCCTGAGGGCAATCAGCCCCAGCATTTT. Translating gives CASSPEGNQPQHF.

V usage is TRBV18 and J usage is TRBJ2-2; D uncertain. V shed 3 bases and J shed 4 bases, with 3 bases lying between them. CDR1 KGHSH and CDR2 LQKENI come from the germline V gene. The CDR3 length is 12 residues. The CDR3 DNA reads as TGTGCCAGCTCACCGAGCACCGGGGAGCTGTTTTTT. Protein sequence: CASSPSTGELFF. Full variable domain (remainder filled in from reference TRBV18 and TRBJ2-2): NAGVMQNPRHLVRRRGQEARLRCSPMKGHSHVYWYRQLPEEGLKFMVYLQKENIIDESGMPKERFSAEFPKEGPSILRIQQVVRGDSAAYFCASSPSTGELFFGEGSRLTVL.

A single count supports this clone. The chain uses TRBV19 and TRBJ2-1, with 9 bases that match TRBD2. Germline assignment: CDR1 LNHDA and CDR2 SQIVND (reference sequence). Trimming at V came to 7 bases and at J to 5 bases, leaving 9 bases not matched to a gene. This CDR3 is 15 amino acids long. CDR3 sequence reads: CASTMRLAGNNEQFF. The DNA of the CDR3 is TGTGCCAGTACCATGCGGCTAGCGGGGAACAATGAGCAGTTCTTC.

This clone was seen a single time. The rearrangement links TRBV4-2 to TRBJ2-1; the D is unclear. V was trimmed by 0 bases and J by 0 bases, leaving 6 bases between them. This CDR3 comprises 15 residues. Germline V lookup: CDR1 LGHNA, CDR2 YNFKEQ. Written as DNA, the CDR3 is TGTGCCAGCAGCCAAGACCTAAGCTCCTACAATGAGCAGTTCTTC. Protein product: CASSQDLSSYNEQFF.

There are a few counts of this clone. The chain is built from TRBV11-1 and TRBJ2-1, with 7 nucleotides matching TRBD2. Germline values: CDR1 SGHAT, CDR2 FQDESV (reference sequence). J was trimmed by 4 bases and V by 6 bases; bases with no gene match: 6. The CDR3 covers 14 residues. The CDR3 spells CASREQAGYNEQFF. In DNA, the CDR3 is TGTGCCAGCAGGGAACAAGCGGGGTACAATGAGCAGTTCTTC. Full variable domain (remainder filled in from reference TRBV11-1 and TRBJ2-1): EAEVAQSPRYKITEKSQAVAFWCDPISGHATLYWYRQILGQGPELLVQFQDESVVDDSQLPKDRFSAERLKGVDSTLKIQPAELGDSAMYLCASREQAGYNEQFFGPGTRLTVL.

This clone showed up many times. The chain links TRBV27 to TRBJ2-7; the D gene is possibly TRBD1 (6 bases). CDR3 length equals 14 residues. Germline CDR1 reads MNHEY; CDR2 reads SMNVEV (reference sequence). V was clipped by 3 bases and J by 5 bases, with 14 bases between them. CDR3 loop: CASSFGTTSDEQYF. The CDR3, as DNA: TGTGCCAGCAGTTTCGGGACAACCAGCGACGAGCAGTACTTC.

In its sample, this clone was seen once. CDR3 sequence (DNA): TGTGCCAGCAGCGTAGGGGGGGTATCGACTGAAGCTTTCTTT. The encoded protein is CASSVGGVSTEAFF. The genes are TRBV9 and TRBJ1-1; possibly TRBD1 for D (5 bases). This CDR3 is built from 14 residues. Germline V gives CDR1 SGDLS, CDR2 YYNGEE. The ends were cut back, 0 bases at V and 5 bases at J, with 11 bases in the middle.